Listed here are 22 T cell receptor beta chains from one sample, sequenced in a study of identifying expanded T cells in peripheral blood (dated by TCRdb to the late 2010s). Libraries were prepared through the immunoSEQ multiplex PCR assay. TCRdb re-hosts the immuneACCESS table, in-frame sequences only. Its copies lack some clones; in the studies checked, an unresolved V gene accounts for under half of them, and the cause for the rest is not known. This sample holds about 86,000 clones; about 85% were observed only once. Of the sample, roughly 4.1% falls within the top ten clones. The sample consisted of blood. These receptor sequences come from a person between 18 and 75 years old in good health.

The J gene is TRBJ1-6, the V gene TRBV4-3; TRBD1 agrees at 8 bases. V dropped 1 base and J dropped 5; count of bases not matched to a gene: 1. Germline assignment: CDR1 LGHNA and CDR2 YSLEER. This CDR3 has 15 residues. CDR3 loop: CASSQGTGNNSPLHF. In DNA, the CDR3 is TGCGCCAGCAGCCAAGGGACAGGGAATAATTCACCCCTCCACTTT.

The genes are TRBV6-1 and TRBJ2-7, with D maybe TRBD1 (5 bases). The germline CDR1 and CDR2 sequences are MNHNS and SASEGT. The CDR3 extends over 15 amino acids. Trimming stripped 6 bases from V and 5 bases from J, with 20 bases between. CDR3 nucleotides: TGTGCCAGCAGAGGGGCCGCGGACGCCTTCCACGAGCAGTACTTC. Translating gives CASRGAADAFHEQYF.

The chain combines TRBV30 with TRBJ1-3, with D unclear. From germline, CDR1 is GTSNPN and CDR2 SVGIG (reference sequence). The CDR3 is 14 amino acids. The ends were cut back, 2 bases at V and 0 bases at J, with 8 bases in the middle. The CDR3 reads CAWSPGGSGNTIYF. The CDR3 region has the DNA TGTGCCTGGAGTCCCGGAGGCTCTGGAAACACCATATATTTT.

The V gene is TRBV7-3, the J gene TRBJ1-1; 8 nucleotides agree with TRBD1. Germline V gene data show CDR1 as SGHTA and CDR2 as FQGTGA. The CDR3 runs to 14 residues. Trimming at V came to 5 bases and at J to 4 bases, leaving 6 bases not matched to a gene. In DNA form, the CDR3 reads TGTGCCAGCAGCGTACAGGGGGAGGGCACTGAAGCTTTCTTT. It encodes CASSVQGEGTEAFF.

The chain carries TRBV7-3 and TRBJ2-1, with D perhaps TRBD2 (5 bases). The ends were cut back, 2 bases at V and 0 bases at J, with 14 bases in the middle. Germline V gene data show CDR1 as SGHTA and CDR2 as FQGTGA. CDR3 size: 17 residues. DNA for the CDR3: TGTGCCAGCAGCTTAGGTTGGAGGATTAGCTCCTACAATGAGCAGTTCTTC. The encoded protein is CASSLGWRISSYNEQFF. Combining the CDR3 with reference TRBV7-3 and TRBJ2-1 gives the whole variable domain GAGVSQTPSNKVTEKGKYVELRCDPISGHTALYWYRQSLGQGPEFLIYFQGTGAADDSGLPNDRFFAVRPEGSVSTLKIQRTERGDSAVYLCASSLGWRISSYNEQFFGPGTRLTVL.

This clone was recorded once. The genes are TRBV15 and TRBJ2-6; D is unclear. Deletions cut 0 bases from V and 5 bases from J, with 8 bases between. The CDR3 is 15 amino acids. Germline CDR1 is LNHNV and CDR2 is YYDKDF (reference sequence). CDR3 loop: CATSREGVWANVLTF. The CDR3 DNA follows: TGTGCCACCAGCAGAGAGGGTGTCTGGGCCAACGTCCTGACTTTC. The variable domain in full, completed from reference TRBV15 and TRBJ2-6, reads DAMVIQNPRYQVTQFGKPVTLSCSQTLNHNVMYWYQQKSSQAPKLLFHYYDKDFNNEADTPDNFQSRRPNTSFCFLDIRSPGLGDTAMYLCATSREGVWANVLTFGAGSRLTVL.

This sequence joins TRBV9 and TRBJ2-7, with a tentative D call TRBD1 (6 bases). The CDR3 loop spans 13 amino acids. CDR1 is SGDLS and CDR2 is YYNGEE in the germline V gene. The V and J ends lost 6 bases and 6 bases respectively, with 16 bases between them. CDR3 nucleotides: TGTGCCAGCACCGACAGGATAGGCTCCGAGCAGTACTTC. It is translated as CASTDRIGSEQYF.

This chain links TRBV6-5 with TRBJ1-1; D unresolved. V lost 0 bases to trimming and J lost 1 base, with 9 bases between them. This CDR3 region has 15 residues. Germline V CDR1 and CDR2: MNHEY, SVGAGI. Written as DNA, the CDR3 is TGTGCCAGCAGTTACTCAAGGTCGGGGAACACTGAAGCTTTCTTT. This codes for CASSYSRSGNTEAFF.

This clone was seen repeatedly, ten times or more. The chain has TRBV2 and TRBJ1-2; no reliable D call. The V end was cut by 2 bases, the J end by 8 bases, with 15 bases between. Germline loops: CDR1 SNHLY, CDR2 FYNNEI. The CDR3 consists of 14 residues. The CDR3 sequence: CASSEISPPGGYTF. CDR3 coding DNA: TGTGCCAGCAGTGAAATTTCACCCCCGGGGGGCTACACCTTC.

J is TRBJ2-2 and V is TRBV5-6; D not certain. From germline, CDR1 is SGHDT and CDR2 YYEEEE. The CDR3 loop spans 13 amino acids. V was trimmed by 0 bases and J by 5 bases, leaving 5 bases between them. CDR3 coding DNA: TGTGCCAGCAGCTTGGGCGGTACCGGGGAGCTGTTTTTT. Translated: CASSLGGTGELFF.

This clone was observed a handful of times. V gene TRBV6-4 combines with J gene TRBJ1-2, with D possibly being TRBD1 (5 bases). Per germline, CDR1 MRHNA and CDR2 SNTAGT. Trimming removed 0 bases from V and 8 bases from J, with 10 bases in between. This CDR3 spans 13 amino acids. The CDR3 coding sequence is TGTGCCAGCAGTGACTCCGCAGGGACCGGCTACACCTTC. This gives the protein CASSDSAGTGYTF.

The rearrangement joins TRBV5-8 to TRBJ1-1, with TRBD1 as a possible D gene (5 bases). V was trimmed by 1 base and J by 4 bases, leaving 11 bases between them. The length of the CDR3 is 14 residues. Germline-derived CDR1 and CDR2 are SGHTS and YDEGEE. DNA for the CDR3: TGTGCCAGCAGCTTGCGGACAACAACCACTGAAGCTTTCTTT. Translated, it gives CASSLRTTTTEAFF.

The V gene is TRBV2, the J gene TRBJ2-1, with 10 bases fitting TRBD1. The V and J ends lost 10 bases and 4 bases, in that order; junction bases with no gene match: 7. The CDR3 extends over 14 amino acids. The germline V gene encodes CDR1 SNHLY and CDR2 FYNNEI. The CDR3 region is CATDRGLSYNEQFF. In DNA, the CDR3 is TGTGCCACTGACAGGGGGCTATCTTACAATGAGCAGTTCTTC.

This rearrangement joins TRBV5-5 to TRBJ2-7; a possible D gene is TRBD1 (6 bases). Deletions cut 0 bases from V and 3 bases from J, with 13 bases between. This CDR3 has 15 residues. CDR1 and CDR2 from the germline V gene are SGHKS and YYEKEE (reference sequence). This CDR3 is CASSLAPTQGYEQYF. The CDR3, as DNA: TGTGCCAGCAGCTTGGCTCCGACACAGGGCTACGAGCAGTACTTC.

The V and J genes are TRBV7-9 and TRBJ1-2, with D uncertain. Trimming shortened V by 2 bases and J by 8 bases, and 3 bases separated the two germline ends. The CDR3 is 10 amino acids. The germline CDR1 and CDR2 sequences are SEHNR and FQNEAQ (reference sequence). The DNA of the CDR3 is TGTGCCAGCAGCTTATTCGGCTACACCTTC. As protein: CASSLFGYTF. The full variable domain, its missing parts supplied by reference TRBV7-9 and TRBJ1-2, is DTGVSQNPRHKITKRGQNVTFRCDPISEHNRLYWYRQTLGQGPEFLTYFQNEAQLEKSRLLSDRFSAERPKGSFSTLEIQRTEQGDSAMYLCASSLFGYTFGSGTRLTVV.

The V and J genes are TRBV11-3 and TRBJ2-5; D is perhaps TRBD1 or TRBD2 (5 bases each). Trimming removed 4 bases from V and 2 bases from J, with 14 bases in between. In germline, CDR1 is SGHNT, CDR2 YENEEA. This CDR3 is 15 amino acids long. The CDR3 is CASSSYPGQQETQYF. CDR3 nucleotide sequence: TGTGCCAGCAGCTCCTATCCGGGGCAACAAGAGACCCAGTACTTC.

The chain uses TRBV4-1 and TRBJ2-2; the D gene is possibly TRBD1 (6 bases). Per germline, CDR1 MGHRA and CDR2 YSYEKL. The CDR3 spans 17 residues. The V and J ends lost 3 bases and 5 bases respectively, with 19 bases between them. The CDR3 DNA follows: TGCGCCAGCAGCCATTCCATAATCAGGGGAAGTACCGGGGAGCTGTTTTTT. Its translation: CASSHSIIRGSTGELFF.

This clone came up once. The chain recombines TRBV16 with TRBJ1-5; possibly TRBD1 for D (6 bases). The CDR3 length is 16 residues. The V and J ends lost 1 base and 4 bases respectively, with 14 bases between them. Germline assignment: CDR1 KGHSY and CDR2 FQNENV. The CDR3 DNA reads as TGTGCCAGCAGCCAATTCAACGCAGGGGCGAATCAGCCCCAGCATTTT. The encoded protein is CASSQFNAGANQPQHF.

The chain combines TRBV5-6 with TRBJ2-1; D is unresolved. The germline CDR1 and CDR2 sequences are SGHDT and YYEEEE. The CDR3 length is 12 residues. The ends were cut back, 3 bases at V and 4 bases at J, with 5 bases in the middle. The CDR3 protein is CASSSRYNEQFF. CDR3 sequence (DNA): TGTGCCAGCAGCTCGCGGTACAATGAGCAGTTCTTC. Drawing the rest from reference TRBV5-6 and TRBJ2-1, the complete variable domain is DAGVTQSPTHLIKTRGQQVTLRCSPKSGHDTVSWYQQALGQGPQFIFQYYEEEERQRGNFPDRFSGHQFPNYSSELNVNALLLGDSALYLCASSSRYNEQFFGPGTRLTVL.

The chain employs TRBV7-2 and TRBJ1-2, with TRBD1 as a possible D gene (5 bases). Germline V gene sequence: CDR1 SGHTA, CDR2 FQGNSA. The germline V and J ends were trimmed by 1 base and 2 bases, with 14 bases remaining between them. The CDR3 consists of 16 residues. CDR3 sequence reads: CASSLGGGRRNYGYTF. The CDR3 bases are TGTGCCAGCAGCTTAGGTGGGGGACGGCGGAACTATGGCTACACCTTC. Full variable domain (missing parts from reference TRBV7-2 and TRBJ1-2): GAGVSQSPSNKVTEKGKDVELRCDPISGHTALYWYRQSLGQGLEFLIYFQGNSAPDKSGLPSDRFSAERTGGSVSTLTIQRTQQEDSAVYLCASSLGGGRRNYGYTFGSGTRLTVV.

The CDR3 here is CASSLALGQGNTGELFF. The CDR3 DNA follows: TGTGCCAGCAGCTTAGCGCTGGGACAGGGGAACACCGGGGAGCTGTTTTTT. The chain is built from TRBV11-3 and TRBJ2-2, with 9 bases fitting TRBD1. The CDR3 is 17 residues long. Per germline, CDR1 SGHNT and CDR2 YENEEA. J was trimmed by 1 base and V by 1 base; bases with no gene match: 4.

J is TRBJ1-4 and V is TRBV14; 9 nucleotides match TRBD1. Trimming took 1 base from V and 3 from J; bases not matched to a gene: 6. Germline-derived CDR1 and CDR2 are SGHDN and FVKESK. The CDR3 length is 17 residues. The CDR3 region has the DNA TGTGCCAGCAGCCAAGTGGGACAGGGACTCTCTAATGAAAAACTGTTTTTT. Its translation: CASSQVGQGLSNEKLFF.